This record looks at one T cell receptor (beta chain) sequence and its context. What this receptor recognizes is not known. The junction and the germline gene differ at one end; a read error may be behind it. CDR1 is given as MDHEN and CDR2 as SYDVKM, both from the germline V gene. Including cysteine and phenylalanine, the CDR3 has 17 amino acids. The only DNA kept is the CDR3, 51 bases in frame from the first base. This entry belongs to a study of T cells in Graves' hyperthyroidism and ophthalmopathy (dated by TCRdb to about 2019). A note on the overall study: Peripheral blood was collected at initial diagnosis, before any treatment. To identify distinguishing TCR V-J signatures, a discovery cohort of 100 or so patients was used, comprising some 43 with Graves' ophthalmopathy and approximately 57 with stable Graves' hyperthyroidism. Prospective prediction of ophthalmopathy was tested in an independent validation cohort of under 20 hyperthyroidism patients and around 16 patients who later progressed to ophthalmopathy. The 75 to 100 discovery patients were randomly divided into training and test sets at a 7:3 ratio. In about six Graves' hyperthyroidism patients, the study also compared T-cell repertoires from thyroid tissue with T-cell repertoires from blood. Once sampling was done, hyperthyroidism patients were given methimazole at a starting dose of 30 mg daily, whereas ophthalmopathy patients were given high-dose intravenous methylprednisolone. According to the paper, TCR Vbeta CDR3 sequencing was carried out on 135 peripheral blood samples, which came from 40 to 45 ophthalmopathy, around 74 hyperthyroidism and approximately 17 progressor patients. The paper's findings and limits, for the study overall: In validation, progression to ophthalmopathy was predicted by the model with about 70% sensitivity and 72.22% specificity, a median of roughly 6 months before onset. No statistical method was used to set the sample size in advance, and investigators knew the group allocation. Blood samples also contained most of the expanded thyroid clonotypes (frequency above 0.001), which suggests that blood repertoires may reflect thyroid immune responses. Ophthalmopathy was separated from stable hyperthyroidism by a 13 V-J signature model, with over 85% sensitivity and around 81% specificity obtained in cross-validation and 80%/75% obtained in testing.

Stable Graves' hyperthyroidism was defined as the absence of progression to ophthalmopathy over 18 months of follow-up. The hyperthyroidism patients were between 18 and 65 years old and newly diagnosed, with a disease duration of less than 2 months. Exclusion was applied to patients with uncontrolled infections, other autoimmune diseases, pregnancy or lactation. Diagnoses were established on the basis of clinical symptoms, serum thyroxine and TRAb, thyroid ultrasound, and orbital computed tomography. Ficoll-Paque density gradient centrifugation was used to isolate PBMCs from approximately 11 ml of fresh peripheral blood. Trizol reagent was used to extract total RNA, and RNA quality was then checked on an Agilent 2100 Bioanalyzer. Amplification of TCR beta CDR3 regions was carried out from RNA transcripts. A first-round RT-PCR of the TCR CDR3 used the HTBI primer set with the Qiagen OneStep RT-PCR kit. The libraries were constructed in a second round of multiplex PCR and then size-selected and purified. Sequencing of the libraries was done on an Illumina HiSeq2000 using paired-end 100 bp reads. In the authors' own workflow: SOAPnuke was used to process the raw data, removing reads that contained adapters or uncalled bases, had a mean Phred below 15, or lacked an exact match to the constant primer or identifier. COPE v1.2.5 was used to merge high-quality paired reads, and clonotypes were defined as unique nucleotide sequences. MiTCR v1.1 was used to align clonotypes to the IMGT TRBV, TRBD and TRBJ reference segments. Analysis was restricted to V-J combinations with a frequency above 0.0001, which covered roughly 99% of repertoires. The TCS score was defined as the ratio of F50 (clonal expansion) to E x V (chaos), calculated using BLOSUM62-based TCRdist between CDR3 peptides within each V-J. Welch's t-statistics and random forest reduced 514 V-J features to 13, which were used in a naive Bayes classifier (R e1071). Starting from the raw public reads, TCRdb applied fastp trimming at Q25, assembled clones with MiXCR and retained in-frame beta chains. Every entry covers one CDR3 protein and lists the most common genes and DNA from its rows. What appears here as the V and J calls and clone size reflects TCRdb's work, not the paper's. For this sample the table gives 350,000 to 500,000 distinct CDR3 sequences, of which around 13% were detected only once. The ten largest clones add up to roughly 4.8% of the sample.

The V and J genes are TRBV28 and TRBJ2-1; 9 nucleotides in the junction match TRBD2. This clonotype originated in a woman aged 18-29 years with Graves' hyperthyroidism. Sequenced input: blood. The CDR3 reads as follows: CTSRLNIAGVVYNEQFF. The DNA sequence is given as TGTACCAGCAGACTAAACATAGCGGGAGTTGTCTACAATGAGCAGTTCTTC. Extended through the reference TRBV28 and TRBJ2-1 proteins, this CDR3 yields the full variable domain: DVKVTQSSRYLVKRTGEKVFLECVQDMDHENMFWYRQDPGLGLRLIYFSYDVKMKEKGDIPEGYSVSREKKERFSLILESASTNQTSMYLCTSRLNIAGVVYNEQFFGPGTRLTVL.